This T cell receptor (beta chain) was recorded in a study of neurological immune-mediated disorders. To note about this clonotype: Its cognate antigen is unknown.

Study-level findings and limits: No CDR3 amino acid sequences recurred among expanded clones across subjects, suggesting private repertoires in all groups. The multiple sclerosis repertoire cluster was not associated with any clinical or MRI feature. Multiple sclerosis, the disease with the least TCR clonal expansion, fell below healthy controls, whereas HTLV-1-associated myelopathy showed the most.

The cDNA was produced through 5'RACE with 10-nucleotide random UMIs. TCRdb analysed the 5' RACE reads with MiXCR anew, one entry per CDR3 protein. The profile shows more than 50,000 distinct CDR3 sequences, 5.2% of them singletons. The germline gives CDR1 SGHTA, CDR2 FQGNSA. The ends lost 3 bases at V and 5 bases at J; junction bases unmatched: 8. This CDR3 has 16 residues. Sequenced input: PBMCs. This chain links TRBV7-2 with TRBJ2-5, with 11 positions matching TRBD2. The sequence was collected from a woman aged 25 to 45 with multiple sclerosis. CDR3 DNA sequence: TGTGCCAGCAGCTTTGTAGCGGGGGGGGTGTGGGAGACCCAGTACTTC. Translation gives CASSFVAGGVWETQYF.